The sequence of this T cell receptor beta chain was determined in a study of PD-L1 blockade in urothelial cancer. Sequencing was performed with immunoSEQ multiplex PCR; in TCRdb, only in-frame clones are kept and a portion is missing. Of more than 85,000 clones in the sample, around 87% were seen once. Whole-study findings and limits: Durable benefit accompanied greater 3-week expansion of tumor-associated blood clones.

Trimming pared 4 bases from V and 4 bases from J, leaving 14 bases between. Per germline, CDR1 SGHDN and CDR2 FVKESK. This CDR3 is 14 amino acids long. Time point indicated: pretreatment peripheral blood. A note on this clone: Its antigen is currently unknown.

This sequence was found in a man aged 55 to 69 with urothelial cancer. Sequencing used PBMCs, obtained around atezolizumab (anti-PD-L1) treatment. This chain uses TRBV14 with TRBJ2-7, with a weak D call TRBD2 (6 bases). For the CDR3, the DNA is TGTGCCAGCAGCCTTACTGGAGGGAGGTACGAGCAGTACTTC. It encodes CASSLTGGRYEQYF.